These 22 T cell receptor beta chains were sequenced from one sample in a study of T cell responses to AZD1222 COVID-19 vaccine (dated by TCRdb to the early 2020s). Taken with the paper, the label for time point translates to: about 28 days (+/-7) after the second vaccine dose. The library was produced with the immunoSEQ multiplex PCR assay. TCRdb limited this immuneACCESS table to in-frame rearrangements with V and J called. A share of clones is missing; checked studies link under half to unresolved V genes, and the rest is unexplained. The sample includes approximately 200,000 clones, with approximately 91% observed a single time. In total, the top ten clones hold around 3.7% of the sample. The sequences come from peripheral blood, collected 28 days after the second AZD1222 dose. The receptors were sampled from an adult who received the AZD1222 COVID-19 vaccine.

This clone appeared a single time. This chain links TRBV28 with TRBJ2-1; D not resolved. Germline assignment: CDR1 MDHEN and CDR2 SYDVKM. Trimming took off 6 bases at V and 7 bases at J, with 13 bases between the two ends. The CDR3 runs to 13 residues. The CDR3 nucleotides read TGTGCCAGCAGAGGGATTCCCCGGAATGAGCAGTTCTTC. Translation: CASRGIPRNEQFF.

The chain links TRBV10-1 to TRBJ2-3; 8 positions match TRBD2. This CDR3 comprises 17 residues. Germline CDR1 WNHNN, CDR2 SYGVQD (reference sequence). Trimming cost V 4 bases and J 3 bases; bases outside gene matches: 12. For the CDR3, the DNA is TGCGCCAGCAGTGGAACTAGGGGCAGCGGGAGAACAGATACGCAGTATTTT. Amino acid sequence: CASSGTRGSGRTDTQYF.

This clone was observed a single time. The CDR3, as DNA: TGTGCCAGCAGCTTAGTGGGGGGTCTGGGGCCAGATACGCAGTATTTT. Encoded protein: CASSLVGGLGPDTQYF. The gene calls are TRBV11-2 and TRBJ2-3; a weak D match, TRBD2 (6 bases). This CDR3 comprises 16 residues. CDR1 SGHAT and CDR2 FQNNGV come from the germline V gene. V was trimmed by 1 base and J by 4 bases, leaving 15 bases between them. Using reference TRBV11-2 and TRBJ2-3 for the parts outside the CDR3, the full variable domain is EAGVAQSPRYKIIEKRQSVAFWCNPISGHATLYWYQQILGQGPKLLIQFQNNGVVDDSQLPKDRFSAERLKGVDSTLKIQPAKLEDSAVYLCASSLVGGLGPDTQYFGPGTRLTVL.

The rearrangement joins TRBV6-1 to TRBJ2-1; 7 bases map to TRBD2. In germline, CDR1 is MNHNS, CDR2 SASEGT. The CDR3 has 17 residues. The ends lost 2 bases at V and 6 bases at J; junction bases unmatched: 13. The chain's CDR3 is CASSEFWGRGWGNEQFF. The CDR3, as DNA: TGTGCCAGCAGTGAATTCTGGGGGAGGGGATGGGGCAATGAGCAGTTCTTC.

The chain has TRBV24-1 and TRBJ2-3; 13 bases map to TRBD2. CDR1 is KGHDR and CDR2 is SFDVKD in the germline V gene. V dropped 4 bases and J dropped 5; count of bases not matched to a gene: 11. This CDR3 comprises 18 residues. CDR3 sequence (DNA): TGTGCCACCAGTGACCCTCGGACTAGCGGGAGAATGGGAGATACGCAGTATTTT. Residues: CATSDPRTSGRMGDTQYF.

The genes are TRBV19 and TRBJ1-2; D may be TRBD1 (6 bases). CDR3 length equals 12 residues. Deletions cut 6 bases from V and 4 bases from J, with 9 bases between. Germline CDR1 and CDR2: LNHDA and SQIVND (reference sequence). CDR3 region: CASRQGAYGYTF. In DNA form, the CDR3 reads TGTGCCAGTAGACAGGGTGCCTATGGCTACACCTTC.

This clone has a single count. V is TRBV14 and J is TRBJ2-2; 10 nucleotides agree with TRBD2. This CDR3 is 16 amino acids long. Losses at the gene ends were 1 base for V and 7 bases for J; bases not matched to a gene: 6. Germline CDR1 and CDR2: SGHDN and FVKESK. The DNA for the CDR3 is TGTGCCAGCAGCCAAGTTCTAGCGGGAGCGGGCGGGGAGCTGTTTTTT. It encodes CASSQVLAGAGGELFF.

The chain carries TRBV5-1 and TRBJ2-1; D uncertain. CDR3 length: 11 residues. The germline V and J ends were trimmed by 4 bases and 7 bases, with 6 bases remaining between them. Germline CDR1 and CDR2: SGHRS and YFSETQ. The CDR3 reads CASSAVNEQFF. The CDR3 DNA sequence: TGCGCCAGCAGCGCGGTTAATGAGCAGTTCTTC.

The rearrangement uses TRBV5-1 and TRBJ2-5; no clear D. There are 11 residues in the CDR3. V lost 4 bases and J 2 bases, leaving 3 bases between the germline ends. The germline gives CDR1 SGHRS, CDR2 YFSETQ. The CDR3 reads CASSTQETQYF. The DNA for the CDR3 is TGCGCCAGCAGCACTCAAGAGACCCAGTACTTC.

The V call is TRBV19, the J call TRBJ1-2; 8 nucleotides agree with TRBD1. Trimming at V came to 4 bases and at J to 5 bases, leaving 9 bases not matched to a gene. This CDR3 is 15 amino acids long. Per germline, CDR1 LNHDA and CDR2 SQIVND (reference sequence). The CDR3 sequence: CASSTISGGEYGYTF. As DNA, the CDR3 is TGTGCCAGTAGTACTATCTCAGGGGGCGAGTATGGCTACACCTTC. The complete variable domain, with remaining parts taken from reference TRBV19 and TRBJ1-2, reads DGGITQSPKYLFRKEGQNVTLSCEQNLNHDAMYWYRQDPGQGLRLIYYSQIVNDFQKGDIAEGYSVSREKKESFPLTVTSAQKNPTAFYLCASSTISGGEYGYTFGSGTRLTVV.

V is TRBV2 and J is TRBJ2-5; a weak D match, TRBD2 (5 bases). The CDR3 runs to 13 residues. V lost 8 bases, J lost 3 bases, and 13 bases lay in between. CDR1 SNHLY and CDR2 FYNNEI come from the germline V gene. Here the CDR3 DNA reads TGTGCCAGCGGTGCGGGCCGCGAAGAGACCCAGTACTTC. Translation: CASGAGREETQYF.

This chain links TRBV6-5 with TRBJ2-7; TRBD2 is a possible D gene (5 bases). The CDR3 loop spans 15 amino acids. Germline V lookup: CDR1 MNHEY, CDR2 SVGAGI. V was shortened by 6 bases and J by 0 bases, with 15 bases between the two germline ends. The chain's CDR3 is CASRTTSWHSYEQYF. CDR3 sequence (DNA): TGTGCCAGCAGGACCACTAGTTGGCACTCCTACGAGCAGTACTTC.

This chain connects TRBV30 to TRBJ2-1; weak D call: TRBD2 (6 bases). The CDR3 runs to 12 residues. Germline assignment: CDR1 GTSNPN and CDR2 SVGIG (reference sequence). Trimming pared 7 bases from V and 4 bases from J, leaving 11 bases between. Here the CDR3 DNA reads TGTGCCTCAGGACGGGAGTACAATGAGCAGTTCTTC. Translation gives CASGREYNEQFF.

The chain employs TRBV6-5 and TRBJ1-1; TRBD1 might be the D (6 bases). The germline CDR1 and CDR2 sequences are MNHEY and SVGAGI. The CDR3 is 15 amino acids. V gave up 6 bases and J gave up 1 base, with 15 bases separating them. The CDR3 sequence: CASSRPGTSNTEAFF. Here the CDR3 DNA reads TGTGCCAGCAGCCGTCCCGGGACATCGAACACTGAAGCTTTCTTT.

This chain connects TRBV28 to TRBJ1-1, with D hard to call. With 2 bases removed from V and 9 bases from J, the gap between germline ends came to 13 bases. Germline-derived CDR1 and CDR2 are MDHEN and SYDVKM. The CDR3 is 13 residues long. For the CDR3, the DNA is TGTGCCAGCAGTTTAGAGTATAGGGTGCAAGCTTTCTTT. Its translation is CASSLEYRVQAFF.

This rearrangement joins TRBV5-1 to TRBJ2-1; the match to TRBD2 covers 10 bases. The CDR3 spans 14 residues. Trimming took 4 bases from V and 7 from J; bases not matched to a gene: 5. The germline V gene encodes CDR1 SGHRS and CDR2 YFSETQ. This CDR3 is CASSRSLAGNEQFF. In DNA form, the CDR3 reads TGCGCCAGCAGCAGGTCACTAGCGGGAAATGAGCAGTTCTTC.

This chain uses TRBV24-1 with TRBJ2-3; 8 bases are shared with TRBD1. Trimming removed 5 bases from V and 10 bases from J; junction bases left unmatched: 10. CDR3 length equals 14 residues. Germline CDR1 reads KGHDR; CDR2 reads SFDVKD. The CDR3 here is CATSGGTGNSPQYF. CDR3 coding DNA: TGTGCCACCAGTGGGGGGACAGGCAACTCTCCGCAGTATTTT.

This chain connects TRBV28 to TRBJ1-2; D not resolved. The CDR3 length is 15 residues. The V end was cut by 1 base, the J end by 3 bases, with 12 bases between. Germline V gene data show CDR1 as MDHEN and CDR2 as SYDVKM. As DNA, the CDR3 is TGTGCCAGCAGTTTATTCGCAGGCGCTGACTATGGCTACACCTTC. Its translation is CASSLFAGADYGYTF.

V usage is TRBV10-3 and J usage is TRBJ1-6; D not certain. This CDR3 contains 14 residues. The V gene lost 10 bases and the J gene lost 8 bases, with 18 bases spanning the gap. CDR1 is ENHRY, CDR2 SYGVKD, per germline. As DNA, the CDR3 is TGTGCCACTGCCCCGACGGTCTCTGATTCACCCCTCCACTTT. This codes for CATAPTVSDSPLHF.

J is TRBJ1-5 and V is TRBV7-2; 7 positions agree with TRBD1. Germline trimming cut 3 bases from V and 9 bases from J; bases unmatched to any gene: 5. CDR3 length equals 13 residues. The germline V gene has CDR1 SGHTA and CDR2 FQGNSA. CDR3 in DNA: TGTGCCAGCAGCTTGCCCCCAGGGGGGCCCCAGCATTTT. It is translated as CASSLPPGGPQHF. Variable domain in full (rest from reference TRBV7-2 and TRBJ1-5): GAGVSQSPSNKVTEKGKDVELRCDPISGHTALYWYRQSLGQGLEFLIYFQGNSAPDKSGLPSDRFSAERTGGSVSTLTIQRTQQEDSAVYLCASSLPPGGPQHFGDGTRLSIL.

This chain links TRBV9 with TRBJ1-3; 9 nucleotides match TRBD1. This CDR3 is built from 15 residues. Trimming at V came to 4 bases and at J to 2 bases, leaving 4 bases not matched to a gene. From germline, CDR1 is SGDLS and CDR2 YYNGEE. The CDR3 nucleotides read TGTGCCAGCAGCACACAGGGGGCAACTGGAAACACCATATATTTT. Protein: CASSTQGATGNTIYF.

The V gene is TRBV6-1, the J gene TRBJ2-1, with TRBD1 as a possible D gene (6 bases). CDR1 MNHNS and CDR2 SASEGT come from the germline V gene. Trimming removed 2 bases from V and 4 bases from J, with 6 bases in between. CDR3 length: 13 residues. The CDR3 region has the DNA TGTGCCAGCAGTGAAACAGGGTACAATGAGCAGTTCTTC. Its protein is CASSETGYNEQFF.